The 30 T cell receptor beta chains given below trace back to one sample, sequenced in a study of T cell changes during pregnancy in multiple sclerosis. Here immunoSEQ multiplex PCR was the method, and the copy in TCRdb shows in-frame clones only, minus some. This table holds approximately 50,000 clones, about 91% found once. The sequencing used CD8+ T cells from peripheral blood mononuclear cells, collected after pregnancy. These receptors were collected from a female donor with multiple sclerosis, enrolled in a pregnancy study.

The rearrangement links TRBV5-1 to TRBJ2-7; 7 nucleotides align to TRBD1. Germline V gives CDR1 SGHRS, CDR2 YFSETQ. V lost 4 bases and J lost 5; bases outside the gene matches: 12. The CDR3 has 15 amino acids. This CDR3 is CASSPENRQGHEQYF. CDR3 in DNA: TGCGCCAGCAGCCCCGAAAATCGACAGGGCCACGAGCAGTACTTC.

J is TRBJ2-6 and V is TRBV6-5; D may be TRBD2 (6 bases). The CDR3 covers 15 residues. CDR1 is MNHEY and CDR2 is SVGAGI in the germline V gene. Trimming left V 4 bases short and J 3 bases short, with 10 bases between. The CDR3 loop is CASSSGEIGANVLTF. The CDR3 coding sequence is TGTGCCAGCAGTTCGGGGGAGATTGGGGCCAACGTCCTGACTTTC.

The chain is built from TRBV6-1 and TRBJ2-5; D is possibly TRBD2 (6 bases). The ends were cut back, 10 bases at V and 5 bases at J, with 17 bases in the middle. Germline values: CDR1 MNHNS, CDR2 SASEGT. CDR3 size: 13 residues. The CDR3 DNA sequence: TGTGCCACACACCCGGAGGGTCTCGAGACCCAGTACTTC. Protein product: CATHPEGLETQYF.

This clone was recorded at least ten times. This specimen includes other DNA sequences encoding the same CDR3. In DNA, the CDR3 is TGTGCCAGCAGCCCGGGGACTAACTATGGCTACACCTTC. Protein: CASSPGTNYGYTF. The rearrangement links TRBV14 to TRBJ1-2, with D hard to call. Trimming cost V 4 bases and J 0 bases, with 6 bases left between them. This CDR3 spans 13 amino acids. Per germline, CDR1 SGHDN and CDR2 FVKESK. The variable domain in full, with the rest retrieved from reference TRBV14 and TRBJ1-2, is EAGVTQFPSHSVIEKGQTVTLRCDPISGHDNLYWYRRVMGKEIKFLLHFVKESKQDESGMPNNRFLAERTGGTYSTLKVQPAELEDSGVYFCASSPGTNYGYTFGSGTRLTVV.

The CDR3 is CATSRTSGQEQFF. CDR3 nucleotide sequence: TGTGCCACCAGCAGAACATCGGGACAGGAGCAGTTCTTC. V is TRBV15 and J is TRBJ2-1; 7 positions match TRBD1. J gave up 10 bases and V 2 bases, and 5 bases lay outside the gene matches. The CDR3 loop spans 13 amino acids. Germline CDR1 reads LNHNV; CDR2 reads YYDKDF (reference sequence).

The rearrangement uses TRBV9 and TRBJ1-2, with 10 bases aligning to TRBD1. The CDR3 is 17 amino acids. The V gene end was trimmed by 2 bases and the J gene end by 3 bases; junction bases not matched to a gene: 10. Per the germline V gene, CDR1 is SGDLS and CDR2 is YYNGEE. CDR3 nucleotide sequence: TGTGCCAGCAGCGTCAACCGGGACAGGGGAAACGACTATGGCTACACCTTC. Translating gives CASSVNRDRGNDYGYTF.

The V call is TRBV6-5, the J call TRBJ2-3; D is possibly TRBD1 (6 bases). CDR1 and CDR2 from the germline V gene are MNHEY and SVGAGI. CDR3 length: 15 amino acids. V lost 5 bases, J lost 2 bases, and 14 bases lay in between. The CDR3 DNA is TGTGCCAGCAGTCGAACGACAGGAATCACAGATACGCAGTATTTT. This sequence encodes CASSRTTGITDTQYF.

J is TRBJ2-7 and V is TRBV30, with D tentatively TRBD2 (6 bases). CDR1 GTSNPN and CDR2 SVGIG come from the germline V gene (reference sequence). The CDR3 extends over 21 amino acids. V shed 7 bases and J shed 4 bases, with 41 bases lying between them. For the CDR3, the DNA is TGTGCCTTCCGGGGGTGGTCTTCCTTGAAGTGGGACCTAGGCGCAACGTACGAGCAGTACTTC. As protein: CAFRGWSSLKWDLGATYEQYF.

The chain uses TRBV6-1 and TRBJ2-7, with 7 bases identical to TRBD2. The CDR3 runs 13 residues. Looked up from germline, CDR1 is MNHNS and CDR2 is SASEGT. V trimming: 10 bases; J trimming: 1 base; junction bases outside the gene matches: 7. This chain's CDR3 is CATRGDGSYEQYF. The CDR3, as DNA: TGTGCCACACGGGGGGACGGATCCTACGAGCAGTACTTC.

Written as DNA, the CDR3 is TGTGCCAGCAGTTCCGGGACAGGGTATGAAAAACTGTTTTTT. Translation: CASSSGTGYEKLFF. The chain joins TRBV27 to TRBJ1-4; 9 bases match TRBD1. Germline loops: CDR1 MNHEY, CDR2 SMNVEV (reference sequence). The V and J ends lost 4 bases and 6 bases, in that order; junction bases with no gene match: 3. CDR3 length: 14 amino acids.

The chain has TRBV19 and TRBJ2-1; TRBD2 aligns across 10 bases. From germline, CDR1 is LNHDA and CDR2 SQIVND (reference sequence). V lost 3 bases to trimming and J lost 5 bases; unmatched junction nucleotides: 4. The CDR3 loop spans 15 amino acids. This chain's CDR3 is CASSISSGGNNEQFF. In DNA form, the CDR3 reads TGTGCCAGTAGTATTTCTAGCGGGGGTAACAATGAGCAGTTCTTC.

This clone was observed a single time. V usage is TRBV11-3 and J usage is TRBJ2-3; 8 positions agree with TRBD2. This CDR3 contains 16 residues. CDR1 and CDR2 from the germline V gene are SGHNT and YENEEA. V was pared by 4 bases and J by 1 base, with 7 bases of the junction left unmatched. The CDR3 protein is CASSSSGGVGTDTQYF. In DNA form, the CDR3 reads TGTGCCAGCAGCTCGAGCGGGGGAGTGGGCACAGATACGCAGTATTTT.

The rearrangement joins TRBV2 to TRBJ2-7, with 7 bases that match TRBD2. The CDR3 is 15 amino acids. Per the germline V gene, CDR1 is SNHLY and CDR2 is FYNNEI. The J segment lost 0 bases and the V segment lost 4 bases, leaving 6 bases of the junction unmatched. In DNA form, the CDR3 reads TGTGCCAGCAGTGTTAGGTCTAGCGGCTCCTACGAGCAGTACTTC. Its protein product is CASSVRSSGSYEQYF.

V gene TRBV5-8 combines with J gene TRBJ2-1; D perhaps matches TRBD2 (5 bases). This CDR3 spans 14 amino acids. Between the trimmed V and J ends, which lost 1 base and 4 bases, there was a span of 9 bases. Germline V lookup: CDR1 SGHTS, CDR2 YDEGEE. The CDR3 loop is CASSLSGRYNEQFF. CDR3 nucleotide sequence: TGTGCCAGCAGCTTGAGCGGCAGATACAATGAGCAGTTCTTC.

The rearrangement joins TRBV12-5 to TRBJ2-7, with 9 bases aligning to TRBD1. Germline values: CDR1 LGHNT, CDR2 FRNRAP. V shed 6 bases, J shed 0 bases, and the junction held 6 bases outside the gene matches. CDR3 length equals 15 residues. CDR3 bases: TGTGCTAGTGGAACCACAGGGGGCTTCTCCTACGAGCAGTACTTC. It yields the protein CASGTTGGFSYEQYF.

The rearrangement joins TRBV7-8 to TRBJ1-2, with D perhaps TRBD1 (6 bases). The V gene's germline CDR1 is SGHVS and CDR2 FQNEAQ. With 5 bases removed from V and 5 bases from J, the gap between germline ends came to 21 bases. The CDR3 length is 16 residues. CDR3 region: CASSRTPGALGYGYTF. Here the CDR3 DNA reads TGTGCCAGCAGCCGCACCCCAGGGGCTCTGGGGTATGGCTACACCTTC.

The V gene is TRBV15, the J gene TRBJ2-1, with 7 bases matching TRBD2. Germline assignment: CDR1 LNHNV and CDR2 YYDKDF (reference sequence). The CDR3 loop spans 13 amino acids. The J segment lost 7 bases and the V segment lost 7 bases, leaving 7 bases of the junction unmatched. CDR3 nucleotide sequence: TGTGCCACCAACCCTTCCGGGGGGAATGAGCAGTTCTTC. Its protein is CATNPSGGNEQFF.

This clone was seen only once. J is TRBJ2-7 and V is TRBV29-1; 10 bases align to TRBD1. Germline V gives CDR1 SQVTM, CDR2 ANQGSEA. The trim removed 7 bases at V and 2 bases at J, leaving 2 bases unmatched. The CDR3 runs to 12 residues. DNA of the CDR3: TGCAGCGCTGGGACAGGGGCCTACGAGCAGTACTTC. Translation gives CSAGTGAYEQYF.

CDR3 in DNA: TGTGCCAGCAGCTTAGCGGGACAGGGGGCGTACAGTAATTCACCCCTCCACTTT. Translating gives CASSLAGQGAYSNSPLHF. This chain links TRBV7-6 with TRBJ1-6; 12 nucleotides line up with TRBD1. Germline assignment: CDR1 SGHVS and CDR2 FNYEAQ. J was trimmed by 6 bases and V by 0 bases; bases with no gene match: 6. The CDR3 totals 18 residues. Complete variable domain (other parts from reference TRBV7-6 and TRBJ1-6): GAGVSQSPRYKVTKRGQDVALRCDPISGHVSLYWYRQALGQGPEFLTYFNYEAQQDKSGLPNDRFSAERPEGSISTLTIQRTEQRDSAMYRCASSLAGQGAYSNSPLHFGNGTRLTVT.

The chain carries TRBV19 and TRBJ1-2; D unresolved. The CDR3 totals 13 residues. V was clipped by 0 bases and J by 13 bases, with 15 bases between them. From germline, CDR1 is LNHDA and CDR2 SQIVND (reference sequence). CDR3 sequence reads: CASSIDLEVVATF. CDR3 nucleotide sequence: TGTGCCAGTAGTATAGATCTTGAGGTTGTTGCCACCTTC.

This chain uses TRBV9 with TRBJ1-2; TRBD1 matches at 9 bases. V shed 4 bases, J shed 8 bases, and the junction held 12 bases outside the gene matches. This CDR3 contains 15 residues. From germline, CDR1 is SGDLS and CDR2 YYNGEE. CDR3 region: CASSLDLGTGKGYTF. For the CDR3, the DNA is TGTGCCAGCAGCCTGGACCTCGGGACAGGGAAAGGCTACACCTTC.

The CDR3 DNA is TGTGCCAGCAGTGAGGGATCGGGAAACTATGGCTACACCTTC. This encodes CASSEGSGNYGYTF. The chain employs TRBV6-1 and TRBJ1-2; D is undetermined. V lost 3 bases to trimming and J lost 2 bases, with 10 bases between them. This CDR3 spans 14 amino acids. CDR1 is MNHNS and CDR2 is SASEGT in the germline V gene.

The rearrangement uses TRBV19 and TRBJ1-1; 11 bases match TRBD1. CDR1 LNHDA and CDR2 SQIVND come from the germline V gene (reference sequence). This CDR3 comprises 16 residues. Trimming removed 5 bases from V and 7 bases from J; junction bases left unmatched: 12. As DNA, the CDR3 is TGTGCCAGTAGTCCCACCCCTGGGACAGGGGGTAGTGAAGCTTTCTTT. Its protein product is CASSPTPGTGGSEAFF. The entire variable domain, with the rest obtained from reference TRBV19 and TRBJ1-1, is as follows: DGGITQSPKYLFRKEGQNVTLSCEQNLNHDAMYWYRQDPGQGLRLIYYSQIVNDFQKGDIAEGYSVSREKKESFPLTVTSAQKNPTAFYLCASSPTPGTGGSEAFFGQGTRLTVV.

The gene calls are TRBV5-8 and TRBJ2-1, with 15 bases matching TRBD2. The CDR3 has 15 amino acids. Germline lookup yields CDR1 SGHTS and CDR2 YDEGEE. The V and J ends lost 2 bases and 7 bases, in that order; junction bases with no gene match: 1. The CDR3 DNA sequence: TGTGCCAGCAGCTTCGGACTAGCGGGGGGGAATGAGCAGTTCTTC. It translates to CASSFGLAGGNEQFF.

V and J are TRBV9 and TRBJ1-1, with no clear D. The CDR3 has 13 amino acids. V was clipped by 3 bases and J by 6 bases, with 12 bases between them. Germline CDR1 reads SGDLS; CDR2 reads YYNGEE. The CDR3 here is CASSAGVSPEAFF. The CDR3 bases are TGTGCCAGCAGCGCCGGGGTAAGCCCTGAAGCTTTCTTT.

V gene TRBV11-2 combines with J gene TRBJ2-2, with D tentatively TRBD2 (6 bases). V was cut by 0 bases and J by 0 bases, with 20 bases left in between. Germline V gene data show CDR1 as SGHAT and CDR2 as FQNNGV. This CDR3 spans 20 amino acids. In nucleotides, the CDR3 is TGTGCCAGCAGCTTAGACTTGGCGGGGAAAGCCTATCCGAACACCGGGGAGCTGTTTTTT. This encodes CASSLDLAGKAYPNTGELFF.

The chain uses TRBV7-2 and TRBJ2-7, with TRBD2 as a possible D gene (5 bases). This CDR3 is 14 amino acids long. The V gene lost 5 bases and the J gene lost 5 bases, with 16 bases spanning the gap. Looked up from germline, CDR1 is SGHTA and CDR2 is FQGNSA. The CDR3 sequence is CASSQDYLPHEQYF. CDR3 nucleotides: TGTGCCAGCAGCCAAGACTACCTCCCCCACGAGCAGTACTTC.

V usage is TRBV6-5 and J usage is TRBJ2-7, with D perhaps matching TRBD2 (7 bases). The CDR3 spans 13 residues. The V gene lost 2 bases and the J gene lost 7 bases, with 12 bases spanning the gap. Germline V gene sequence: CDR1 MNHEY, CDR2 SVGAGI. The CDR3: CASSYAGAQEQYF. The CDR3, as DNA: TGTGCCAGCAGTTACGCGGGGGCCCAAGAGCAGTACTTC.

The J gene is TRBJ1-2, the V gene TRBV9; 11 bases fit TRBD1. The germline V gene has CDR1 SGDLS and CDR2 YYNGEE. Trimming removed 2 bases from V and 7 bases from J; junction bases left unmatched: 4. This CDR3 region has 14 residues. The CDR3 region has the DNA TGTGCCAGCAGCGTGGGGACAGGGGGATTTGGCTACACCTTC. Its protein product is CASSVGTGGFGYTF.

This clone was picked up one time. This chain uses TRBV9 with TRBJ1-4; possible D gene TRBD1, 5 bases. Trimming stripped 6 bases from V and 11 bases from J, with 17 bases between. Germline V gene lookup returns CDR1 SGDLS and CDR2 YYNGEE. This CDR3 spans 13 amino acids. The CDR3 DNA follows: TGTGCCAGCAACCTAAGGGGAGGCGGGAAACTGTTTTTT. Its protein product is CASNLRGGGKLFF.